The sequence of this T cell receptor beta chain was determined in a study of CD8+CD57+ T cells in acquired aplastic anemia. Points from the study as a whole: Researchers reported that CD8+ Simpson's diversity was not significantly different in patients versus controls.

About this clonotype itself: What it binds is unknown.

Before being chosen for sequencing, patients had shown CD8+CD57+ cell expansion by flow cytometry. TCR beta VDJ and CDR3 profiles were obtained from a genomic DNA template. TCRdb called the reads again in MiXCR, with one record for every CDR3 protein. The profile shows roughly 150,000 distinct CDR3 sequences, about 45% of them singletons. The V and J ends lost 10 bases and 1 base, in that order; junction bases with no gene match: 7. Germline loops: CDR1 LNHDA, CDR2 SQIVND (reference sequence). The CDR3 totals 14 residues. Material: sorted CD4+, CD8+, or CD8+CD57+ T cells (not recorded which) from PBMCs. The receptor comes from a human donor with aplastic anemia. J is TRBJ2-3 and V is TRBV19; 8 nucleotides match TRBD1. The CDR3 loop reads CATQGAARTDTQYF. DNA of the CDR3: TGTGCCACCCAGGGGGCGGCCCGCACAGATACGCAGTATTTT.